This entry lists 28 T cell receptor beta chains sequenced from one sample in a study of blood T cell repertoires in COVID-19. Measured with immunoSEQ multiplex PCR; TCRdb has only the in-frame clones, and not every one. Among a few hundred thousand clones, around nine tenths were seen once, and the ten largest hold over 9%. Sequenced material: PBMCs or T cells enriched from blood (not recorded which). These receptors were collected from a woman aged 40 to 50 who had recovered from COVID-19.

The J gene is TRBJ2-5, the V gene TRBV11-3; maybe TRBD2 (6 bases). This CDR3 contains 13 residues. V was cut by 5 bases and J by 3 bases, with 10 bases left in between. Germline-derived CDR1 and CDR2 are SGHNT and YENEEA. The CDR3 DNA follows: TGTGCCAGCAGCCGGGGGTATGAAGAGACCCAGTACTTC. Protein: CASSRGYEETQYF.

The chain has TRBV21-1 and TRBJ2-2; the D call TRBD2 from the table was never checked on the DNA. TRBV21-1 is designated a pseudogene. The CDR3 has 15 amino acids. The CDR3 sequence is CASSNSGRGTGELFF. In nucleotides, the CDR3 is TGTGCCAGCAGCAATAGCGGGAGAGGCACCGGGGAGCTGTTTTTT.

The V and J genes are TRBV14 and TRBJ1-6; 7 nucleotides agree with TRBD1. The germline gives CDR1 SGHDN, CDR2 FVKESK. J gave up 7 bases and V 4 bases, and 13 bases lay outside the gene matches. The CDR3 sequence is 17 residues long. The CDR3 region is CASSRTDRASWNSPLHF. CDR3 DNA: TGTGCCAGCAGCCGTACTGACAGGGCGTCATGGAATTCACCCCTCCACTTT.

V gene TRBV15 combines with J gene TRBJ2-5; no clear D. Per germline, CDR1 LNHNV and CDR2 YYDKDF (reference sequence). The CDR3 spans 15 residues. Trimming took 0 bases from V and 4 from J, leaving 12 bases between them. The CDR3 DNA sequence: TGTGCCACCAGCAGAGATGGAGCTAGGTCAGAGACCCAGTACTTC. It codes for CATSRDGARSETQYF. The full variable domain, its missing parts supplied by reference TRBV15 and TRBJ2-5, is DAMVIQNPRYQVTQFGKPVTLSCSQTLNHNVMYWYQQKSSQAPKLLFHYYDKDFNNEADTPDNFQSRRPNTSFCFLDIRSPGLGDTAMYLCATSRDGARSETQYFGPGTRLLVL.

This chain uses TRBV18 with TRBJ1-5; a weak D match, TRBD1 (6 bases). The CDR3 is made up of 15 amino acids. Germline loops: CDR1 KGHSH, CDR2 LQKENI. V was pared by 3 bases and J by 1 base, with 10 bases between. CDR3 amino acids: CASSPSGASNQPQHF. The CDR3 DNA follows: TGTGCCAGCTCACCCTCAGGGGCAAGCAATCAGCCCCAGCATTTT.

The chain is built from TRBV5-6 and TRBJ2-3, with 9 bases matching TRBD2. This CDR3 has 12 amino acids. The germline gives CDR1 SGHDT, CDR2 YYEEEE. The junction had 8 bases not matched to a gene; V was cut back by 4 bases and J by 14 bases. CDR3 protein: CASSLPGTSMYF. The CDR3, as DNA: TGTGCCAGCAGCCTTCCCGGGACTAGCATGTATTTT. Full variable domain (remainder filled in from reference TRBV5-6 and TRBJ2-3): DAGVTQSPTHLIKTRGQQVTLRCSPKSGHDTVSWYQQALGQGPQFIFQYYEEEERQRGNFPDRFSGHQFPNYSSELNVNALLLGDSALYLCASSLPGTSMYFGPGTRLTVL.

V gene TRBV3-1 (or the pseudogene TRBV3-2) combines with J gene TRBJ1-3; D is undetermined. This CDR3 is built from 16 residues. Germline values: CDR1 LGHDT, CDR2 YNNKEL (reference sequence). V was cut by 4 bases and J by 0 bases, with 13 bases left in between. The CDR3 loop is CASSRGTTISGNTIYF. The CDR3, as DNA: TGTGCCAGCAGCCGAGGCACTACAATCTCTGGAAACACCATATATTTT.

The chain couples TRBV11-2 to TRBJ2-7; D perhaps matches TRBD2 (6 bases). V was shortened by 3 bases and J by 2 bases, with 11 bases between the two germline ends. CDR3 size: 14 residues. Germline loops: CDR1 SGHAT, CDR2 FQNNGV. In DNA, the CDR3 is TGTGCCAGCAGCTTGCGGGGAGCCCCCTACGAGCAGTACTTC. Translated, it gives CASSLRGAPYEQYF.

The chain combines TRBV28 with TRBJ1-5; D is unclear. The ends were cut back, 6 bases at V and 0 bases at J, with 6 bases in the middle. Per the germline V gene, CDR1 is MDHEN and CDR2 is SYDVKM. The CDR3 sequence is 13 residues long. The DNA of the CDR3 is TGTGCCAGCAGCGTCCCTAGCAATCAGCCCCAGCATTTT. The encoded protein is CASSVPSNQPQHF.

The chain is built from TRBV30 and TRBJ1-1; D is unresolved. Germline CDR1 is GTSNPN and CDR2 is SVGIG (reference sequence). V lost 2 bases, J lost 8 bases, and 12 bases lay in between. The CDR3 consists of 12 residues. The CDR3 reads CAWSRRPIEAFF. DNA of the CDR3: TGTGCCTGGAGTAGGAGGCCTATCGAAGCTTTCTTT.

This clone was observed a single time. This chain uses TRBV27 with TRBJ1-5; D unresolved. Trimming pared 2 bases from V and 9 bases from J, leaving 11 bases between. Germline V gene data show CDR1 as MNHEY and CDR2 as SMNVEV (reference sequence). The CDR3 is 13 amino acids. CDR3 in DNA: TGTGCCAGCAGTTTAAGAGGTTTTCCGCCCCAGCATTTT. It is translated as CASSLRGFPPQHF.

The CDR3 DNA reads as TGTGCCAGCAGTGGAGAAGACAATGAGCAGTTCTTC. It is translated as CASSGEDNEQFF. The chain has TRBV2 and TRBJ2-1; D gene ambiguous. This CDR3 comprises 12 residues. The ends were cut back, 4 bases at V and 5 bases at J, with 6 bases in the middle. CDR1 is SNHLY and CDR2 is FYNNEI in the germline V gene.

The chain is built from TRBV28 and TRBJ2-7; 10 nucleotides align to TRBD2. Germline loops: CDR1 MDHEN, CDR2 SYDVKM. The CDR3 runs 16 residues. Trimming took 6 bases from V and 3 from J; bases not matched to a gene: 11. CDR3 in amino acids: CASSYPPSGSFYEQYF. Written as DNA, the CDR3 is TGTGCCAGCAGCTATCCGCCTAGCGGGAGTTTCTACGAGCAGTACTTC.

Here the CDR3 reads CASSPAGTGTNTEAFF. CDR3 DNA: TGTGCCAGCAGTCCCGCCGGGACAGGGACGAACACTGAAGCTTTCTTT. The chain has TRBV27 and TRBJ1-1; TRBD1 matches 9 bases. With 5 bases clipped from V and 1 base from J, the junction kept 8 bases outside the gene matches. The V gene's germline CDR1 is MNHEY and CDR2 SMNVEV (reference sequence). The CDR3 consists of 16 residues.

This clone was counted only a few times. This sequence joins TRBV5-1 and TRBJ2-3; 13 bases agree with TRBD2. CDR3 size: 18 residues. Trimming cost V 0 bases and J 2 bases; bases outside gene matches: 6. The germline gives CDR1 SGHRS, CDR2 YFSETQ. CDR3 amino acids: CASSLASGTSGNTDTQYF. As DNA, the CDR3 is TGCGCCAGCAGCTTGGCTTCGGGGACTAGCGGGAACACAGATACGCAGTATTTT.

This clone showed up just once. This chain uses TRBV4-1 with TRBJ2-4; 9 bases agree with TRBD1. The V gene's germline CDR1 is MGHRA and CDR2 YSYEKL. The CDR3 runs 15 residues. The trim removed 3 bases at V and 5 bases at J, leaving 5 bases unmatched. The CDR3: CASSQRTGDENIQYF. The CDR3 DNA follows: TGCGCCAGCAGCCAGCGGACAGGGGACGAAAACATTCAGTACTTC.

The chain couples TRBV10-3 to TRBJ1-5; D is undetermined. CDR3 size: 16 residues. The V gene lost 4 bases and the J gene lost 0 bases, with 13 bases spanning the gap. Germline V CDR1 and CDR2: ENHRY, SYGVKD. The CDR3 bases are TGTGCCATCAGTGGAGAGTTTTACGATAGCAATCAGCCCCAGCATTTT. Amino acids: CAISGEFYDSNQPQHF.

The J gene is TRBJ2-1, the V gene TRBV29-1; TRBD1 might be the D (6 bases). Trimming cost V 8 bases and J 7 bases, with 18 bases left between them. Per germline, CDR1 SQVTM and CDR2 ANQGSEA. This CDR3 comprises 13 residues. CDR3 in amino acids: CSLFDRLPNEQFF. The CDR3 DNA reads as TGCAGCCTATTCGACAGGCTCCCTAATGAGCAGTTCTTC.

The chain employs TRBV5-1 and TRBJ2-2; 8 bases map to TRBD1. CDR3 length: 15 amino acids. V lost 4 bases and J lost 1; bases outside the gene matches: 3. From germline, CDR1 is SGHRS and CDR2 YFSETQ. CDR3 in DNA: TGCGCCAGCAGCCCGGGGACAGGGAACACCGGGGAGCTGTTTTTT. The encoded protein is CASSPGTGNTGELFF.

The chain uses TRBV7-2 and TRBJ2-5, with D maybe TRBD2 (5 bases). Deletions cut 0 bases from V and 2 bases from J, with 13 bases between. This CDR3 comprises 16 residues. CDR1 is SGHTA and CDR2 is FQGNSA in the germline V gene. This chain's CDR3 is CASSLAKAPGQETQYF. In nucleotides, the CDR3 is TGTGCCAGCAGCTTAGCCAAGGCTCCGGGACAAGAGACCCAGTACTTC.

V is TRBV6-1 and J is TRBJ1-1; tentative D call: TRBD1 (5 bases). The germline CDR1 and CDR2 sequences are MNHNS and SASEGT. V lost 2 bases to trimming and J lost 8 bases, with 24 bases between them. The CDR3 is 17 residues long. Written as DNA, the CDR3 is TGTGCCAGCAGTGAAAGGGGTCCCAACAGAGGTCCGCCCGAAGCTTTCTTT. This codes for CASSERGPNRGPPEAFF.

The chain is built from TRBV7-6 and TRBJ1-5; 7 bases map to TRBD1. Trimming at V came to 5 bases and at J to 7 bases, leaving 5 bases not matched to a gene. The CDR3 spans 13 residues. The V gene's germline CDR1 is SGHVS and CDR2 FNYEAQ. The CDR3: CASSPDRDQPQHF. CDR3 coding DNA: TGTGCCAGCAGCCCCGACAGGGACCAGCCCCAGCATTTT.

The chain couples TRBV20-1 to TRBJ1-5; D is undetermined. Germline V gene lookup returns CDR1 DFQATT and CDR2 SNEGSKA (reference sequence). V was cut by 7 bases and J by 6 bases, with 10 bases left in between. This CDR3 comprises 11 residues. The CDR3 DNA is TGCAGTGTACGAGGAGGTCAGCCCCAGCATTTT. Its protein is CSVRGGQPQHF.

CDR3 region: CASTREDAYEQYF. In DNA, the CDR3 is TGTGCCAGCACCCGAGAAGATGCCTACGAGCAGTACTTC. This rearrangement joins TRBV7-9 to TRBJ2-7; D not resolved. The CDR3 consists of 13 residues. Trimming pared 7 bases from V and 2 bases from J, leaving 12 bases between. Germline CDR1 is SEHNR and CDR2 is FQNEAQ (reference sequence).

The chain carries TRBV3-1 (or the pseudogene TRBV3-2) and TRBJ1-5, with D unclear. V was clipped by 0 bases and J by 9 bases, with 9 bases between them. CDR3 length equals 13 residues. CDR1 LGHDT and CDR2 YNNKEL come from the germline V gene (reference sequence). DNA of the CDR3: TGTGCCAGCAGCCAAGATGGGTCGGGGCCCCAGCATTTT. Translated: CASSQDGSGPQHF.

The chain employs TRBV6-5 and TRBJ1-5, with D possibly being TRBD1 (6 bases). Trimming stripped 6 bases from V and 4 bases from J, with 16 bases between. CDR3 length: 15 amino acids. Germline-derived CDR1 and CDR2 are MNHEY and SVGAGI. As DNA, the CDR3 is TGTGCCAGCAGCAGGGACAAGCGAAGTAATCAGCCCCAGCATTTT. It translates to CASSRDKRSNQPQHF.

CDR3 coding DNA: TGTGCCAGCAGCTTAGTGCGGCAGAACTATGGCTACACCTTC. Translated, it gives CASSLVRQNYGYTF. The J gene is TRBJ1-2, the V gene TRBV7-2; unclear D gene. The CDR3 covers 14 residues. The germline V gene encodes CDR1 SGHTA and CDR2 FQGNSA. V was cut by 1 base and J by 2 bases, with 8 bases left in between.

The J gene is TRBJ1-2, the V gene TRBV6-5; 7 bases are a match to TRBD1. This CDR3 has 14 amino acids. Unmatched junction bases numbered 8, after V lost 5 bases and J lost 5 bases. Germline V gene lookup returns CDR1 MNHEY and CDR2 SVGAGI. The CDR3: CASSTPGQFYGYTF. CDR3 DNA: TGTGCCAGCAGTACCCCGGGACAGTTTTATGGCTACACCTTC.